Listed here are 31 T cell receptor beta chains from one sample, sequenced in a study of cytomegalovirus exposure and HLA in healthy donors. Assay: immunoSEQ multiplex PCR; the TCRdb copy retains only in-frame clones and omits some. Among fewer than 250,000 clones listed, around nine tenths were seen once. The sequenced sample consisted of PBMCs. These receptor sequences come from a man aged 18 to 30 in good health and CMV-seronegative.

The CDR3 is CASSDLAGGVTDTQYF. As DNA, the CDR3 is TGTGCCAGCAGTGACCTAGCGGGGGGCGTGACAGATACGCAGTATTTT. The V gene is TRBV9, the J gene TRBJ2-3, with 11 bases matching TRBD2. CDR1 is SGDLS, CDR2 YYNGEE, per germline. The CDR3 is 16 amino acids. V lost 5 bases and J lost 3; bases outside the gene matches: 8.

This chain joins TRBV7-2 and TRBJ2-3, with 10 bases aligning to TRBD2. Germline V lookup: CDR1 SGHTA, CDR2 FQGNSA. Trimming removed 10 bases from V and 4 bases from J; junction bases left unmatched: 8. CDR3 length: 14 residues. The CDR3 DNA reads as TGTGCCACGCTAGCGGGGGATTTGTCAGATACGCAGTATTTT. Translation: CATLAGDLSDTQYF.

This clone was picked up one time. V is TRBV19 and J is TRBJ2-7, with TRBD2 identical over 10 bases. The CDR3 has 14 amino acids. V was pared by 3 bases and J by 7 bases, with 6 bases of the junction left unmatched. The germline gives CDR1 LNHDA, CDR2 SQIVND (reference sequence). In nucleotides, the CDR3 is TGTGCCAGTAGTATTCTAGCGGGAGTGGAAGAGCAGTACTTC. Its translation: CASSILAGVEEQYF.

J is TRBJ1-4 and V is TRBV7-6, with D possibly TRBD1 on 6 matching bases. Deletions cut 5 bases from V and 8 bases from J, with 15 bases between. This CDR3 comprises 14 residues. Germline-derived CDR1 and CDR2 are SGHVS and FNYEAQ. This chain's CDR3 is CASSARDQGEKLFF. In DNA, the CDR3 is TGTGCCAGCAGCGCCCGGGACCAGGGGGAAAAACTGTTTTTT.

This chain joins TRBV5-4 and TRBJ2-3; maybe TRBD2 (5 bases). In germline, CDR1 is SGHNT, CDR2 YYREEE (reference sequence). CDR3 length: 17 residues. V was trimmed by 6 bases and J by 0 bases, leaving 20 bases between them. This CDR3 is CASTPAERPPSTDTQYF. In DNA, the CDR3 is TGTGCCAGCACCCCTGCGGAGCGGCCTCCTAGCACAGATACGCAGTATTTT. Based on the CDR3 plus reference TRBV5-4 and TRBJ2-3, the full variable domain is ETGVTQSPTHLIKTRGQQVTLRCSSQSGHNTVSWYQQALGQGPQFIFQYYREEENGRGNFPPRFSGLQFPNYSSELNVNALELDDSALYLCASTPAERPPSTDTQYFGPGTRLTVL.

CDR3 residues: CASLGDSSSGELFF. CDR3 nucleotide sequence: TGTGCCAGCCTGGGGGACAGTTCGTCCGGGGAGCTGTTTTTT. The chain uses TRBV7-9 and TRBJ2-2, with 7 positions matching TRBD1. The germline V gene has CDR1 SEHNR and CDR2 FQNEAQ (reference sequence). V was clipped by 8 bases and J by 6 bases; unmatched bases: 9. This CDR3 has 14 residues.

The table lists this clone with a count of one. The chain uses TRBV5-4 and TRBJ1-2; D possibly corresponds to TRBD1 (6 bases). Germline values: CDR1 SGHNT, CDR2 YYREEE (reference sequence). The ends were cut back, 0 bases at V and 4 bases at J, with 10 bases in the middle. The CDR3 has 14 amino acids. The CDR3 DNA is TGTGCCAGCAGCTTGGGCAGGGGCGGCTATGGCTACACCTTC. This translates into CASSLGRGGYGYTF.

The chain uses TRBV7-9 and TRBJ1-3; D unresolved. This CDR3 has 13 residues. Germline values: CDR1 SEHNR, CDR2 FQNEAQ (reference sequence). V lost 6 bases, J lost 0 bases, and 6 bases lay in between. The CDR3 coding sequence is TGTGCCAGCAGTGTGAGCTCTGGAAACACCATATATTTT. This sequence encodes CASSVSSGNTIYF.

The rearrangement uses TRBV6-5 and TRBJ1-6; 7 bases agree with TRBD1. The length of the CDR3 is 13 residues. With 6 bases clipped from V and 13 bases from J, the junction kept 9 bases outside the gene matches. Germline values: CDR1 MNHEY, CDR2 SVGAGI. CDR3 bases: TGTGCCAGCAGGATGACAGGGTTTTATCCCCTCCACTTT. Translation gives CASRMTGFYPLHF.

A single count supports this clone. The chain has TRBV11-3 and TRBJ2-7; D perhaps matches TRBD2 (6 bases). The V and J ends lost 4 bases and 6 bases respectively, with 16 bases between them. The CDR3 has 14 amino acids. Germline V gene sequence: CDR1 SGHNT, CDR2 YENEEA. This CDR3 is CASSSGDLPAEQYF. The DNA of the CDR3 is TGTGCCAGCAGCTCGGGGGACCTCCCCGCCGAGCAGTACTTC.

The gene calls are TRBV4-1 and TRBJ2-2; D is uncertain. The germline V gene encodes CDR1 MGHRA and CDR2 YSYEKL. V was clipped by 1 base and J by 4 bases, with 10 bases between them. This CDR3 spans 15 amino acids. CDR3: CASSQVTLSTGELFF. DNA for the CDR3: TGCGCCAGCAGCCAAGTAACCCTTAGCACCGGGGAGCTGTTTTTT.

This clone was picked up one time. The chain recombines TRBV27 with TRBJ1-2; 10 nucleotides match TRBD1. The germline gives CDR1 MNHEY, CDR2 SMNVEV (reference sequence). After removal of 3 bases from V and 1 base from J, the junction contained 2 bases not matched to a gene. The CDR3 spans 15 residues. CDR3 nucleotides: TGTGCCAGCAGTTTGGGACAGGGGTTTAACTATGGCTACACCTTC. This translates into CASSLGQGFNYGYTF.

This chain uses TRBV6-5 with TRBJ2-3; D is possibly TRBD2 (6 bases). CDR3 length: 13 residues. Trimming pared 5 bases from V and 9 bases from J, leaving 15 bases between. CDR1 and CDR2 (germline): MNHEY, SVGAGI. In DNA form, the CDR3 reads TGTGCCAGCAGTGCCCACGAGGGGAGGACGCAGTATTTT. Translated: CASSAHEGRTQYF.

The rearrangement links TRBV7-9 to TRBJ1-2; 7 bases are shared with TRBD1. The CDR3 runs to 15 residues. Looked up from germline, CDR1 is SEHNR and CDR2 is FQNEAQ (reference sequence). The trim removed 4 bases at V and 1 base at J, leaving 6 bases unmatched. The CDR3 is CASSSRDSLNYGYTF. Written as DNA, the CDR3 is TGTGCCAGCAGCTCGAGGGACAGCCTTAACTATGGCTACACCTTC. Supplemented by reference TRBV7-9 and TRBJ1-2, the full variable domain reads DTGVSQNPRHKITKRGQNVTFRCDPISEHNRLYWYRQTLGQGPEFLTYFQNEAQLEKSRLLSDRFSAERPKGSFSTLEIQRTEQGDSAMYLCASSSRDSLNYGYTFGSGTRLTVV.

In its sample, this clone was seen once. The rearrangement links TRBV19 to TRBJ2-1; 8 nucleotides line up with TRBD2. The V segment lost 5 bases and the J segment 10 bases; nucleotides outside the gene matches: 7. Germline loops: CDR1 LNHDA, CDR2 SQIVND (reference sequence). The CDR3 covers 13 residues. CDR3 DNA sequence: TGTGCCAGTAGTCAAGCGGGAGCAACCGAGCAGTTCTTC. Amino acids: CASSQAGATEQFF.

V is TRBV18 and J is TRBJ2-2; TRBD1 might be the D (7 bases). This CDR3 has 14 residues. V lost 6 bases to trimming and J lost 4 bases, with 12 bases between them. Germline V lookup: CDR1 KGHSH, CDR2 LQKENI. CDR3 sequence (DNA): TGTGCCAGCTCCCAGGGGGGAACCACCGGGGAGCTGTTTTTT. Protein: CASSQGGTTGELFF.

This clone was seen only once. The rearrangement links TRBV4-3 to TRBJ2-7; D perhaps matches TRBD1 (6 bases). Germline V CDR1 and CDR2: LGHNA, YSLEER. This CDR3 comprises 14 residues. The V end lost 3 bases, the J end lost 3 bases, and 12 bases lay between the germline ends. The CDR3 DNA reads TGCGCCAGCAGCCACGCTGGACAGCTCTACGAGCAGTACTTC. Its translation: CASSHAGQLYEQYF.

This clone came up once. The chain links TRBV6-1 to TRBJ1-5; 7 positions match TRBD1. The CDR3 extends over 13 amino acids. CDR1 MNHNS and CDR2 SASEGT come from the germline V gene. V lost 11 bases to trimming and J lost 5 bases; unmatched junction nucleotides: 9. The CDR3 DNA follows: TGTGCCGGATCGACAGGGTATGATCAGCCCCAGCATTTT. Translated, it gives CAGSTGYDQPQHF.

The table lists this clone with a few counts. This sequence joins TRBV11-3 and TRBJ1-6, with a possible D match to TRBD1 (5 bases). The length of the CDR3 is 13 residues. Germline V gives CDR1 SGHNT, CDR2 YENEEA. Trimming took off 4 bases at V and 8 bases at J, with 9 bases between the two ends. The CDR3 loop is CASSSGGDSPLHF. The CDR3 region has the DNA TGTGCCAGCAGCTCCGGGGGAGATTCACCCCTCCACTTT.

As for this clone: Germline and junction disagree at one end, which may indicate a read error. This chain joins TRBV28 and TRBJ1-5, with TRBD1 identical over 9 bases. This CDR3 spans 16 amino acids. CDR1 is MDHEN and CDR2 is SYDVKM in the germline V gene. CDR3 sequence reads: CASISSPITQGTGLYF. The DNA of the CDR3 is TGTGCCAGCATCAGCAGCCCCATCACCCAGGGGACAGGGCTGTATTTT. Based on the CDR3 plus reference TRBV28 and TRBJ1-5, the full variable domain is DVKVTQSSRYLVKRTGEKVFLECVQDMDHENMFWYRQDPGLGLRLIYFSYDVKMKEKGDIPEGYSVSREKKERFSLILESASTNQTSMYLCASISSPITQGTGLYFGDGTRLSIL.

The chain links TRBV5-6 to TRBJ2-7, with D perhaps matching TRBD2 (6 bases). In germline, CDR1 is SGHDT, CDR2 YYEEEE. This CDR3 spans 14 amino acids. Trimming stripped 2 bases from V and 3 bases from J, with 12 bases between. For the CDR3, the DNA is TGTGCCAGCAGCTTTTTGGCGGGGCACTACGAGCAGTACTTC. It codes for CASSFLAGHYEQYF. The whole variable domain, filled in from reference TRBV5-6 and TRBJ2-7, reads DAGVTQSPTHLIKTRGQQVTLRCSPKSGHDTVSWYQQALGQGPQFIFQYYEEEERQRGNFPDRFSGHQFPNYSSELNVNALLLGDSALYLCASSFLAGHYEQYFGPGTRLTVT.

The chain is built from TRBV5-1 and TRBJ2-5, with 11 bases fitting TRBD2. Germline V CDR1 and CDR2: SGHRS, YFSETQ. The CDR3 extends over 16 amino acids. Trimming removed 0 bases from V and 4 bases from J; junction bases left unmatched: 5. CDR3 in amino acids: CASSLGRTSGRETQYF. The DNA of the CDR3 is TGCGCCAGCAGCTTGGGAAGAACTAGCGGGAGAGAGACCCAGTACTTC.

This rearrangement joins TRBV19 to TRBJ1-6, with D possibly being TRBD1 (6 bases). Germline CDR1 and CDR2: LNHDA and SQIVND (reference sequence). V was shortened by 9 bases and J by 3 bases, with 9 bases between the two germline ends. The CDR3 totals 13 residues. CDR3 protein: CASLQGYNSPLHF. The CDR3 DNA is TGTGCCAGCCTACAGGGCTATAATTCACCCCTCCACTTT. Drawing the rest from reference TRBV19 and TRBJ1-6, the complete variable domain is DGGITQSPKYLFRKEGQNVTLSCEQNLNHDAMYWYRQDPGQGLRLIYYSQIVNDFQKGDIAEGYSVSREKKESFPLTVTSAQKNPTAFYLCASLQGYNSPLHFGNGTRLTVT.

The rearrangement links TRBV27 to TRBJ1-6; 9 bases align to TRBD1. The CDR3 has 14 amino acids. Losses at the gene ends were 8 bases for V and 9 bases for J; bases not matched to a gene: 8. Germline lookup yields CDR1 MNHEY and CDR2 SMNVEV (reference sequence). The DNA of the CDR3 is TGTGCCAGCGTGGGACAGGGTGTAGGTTCACCCCTCCACTTT. It specifies CASVGQGVGSPLHF.

The gene calls are TRBV23-1 and TRBJ2-7, with D possibly TRBD2 on 5 matching bases. TRBV23-1 is flagged as an ORF with uncertain function. Between the trimmed V and J ends, which lost 0 bases and 6 bases, there was a span of 9 bases. CDR3 length: 13 amino acids. Here the CDR3 reads CASSQSPGGEQYF. The CDR3 DNA sequence: TGCGCCAGCAGTCAATCCCCCGGAGGCGAGCAGTACTTC.

The CDR3 DNA follows: TGCGCCAGCAGCTTGGGGGACAACCAATACAATGAGCAGTTCTTC. Protein product: CASSLGDNQYNEQFF. This sequence joins TRBV5-1 and TRBJ2-1; D perhaps matches TRBD1 (6 bases). Germline V CDR1 and CDR2: SGHRS, YFSETQ. Trimming pared 0 bases from V and 4 bases from J, leaving 11 bases between. The CDR3 runs to 15 residues.

This sequence joins TRBV7-3 and TRBJ2-7, with 7 bases that match TRBD2. The length of the CDR3 is 16 residues. With 0 bases clipped from V and 6 bases from J, the junction kept 11 bases outside the gene matches. From germline, CDR1 is SGHTA and CDR2 FQGTGA. Written as DNA, the CDR3 is TGTGCCAGCAGCTTAACAGTCCGGGAGGTGGGAGGCGAGCAGTACTTC. It yields the protein CASSLTVREVGGEQYF.

This clone was recorded a few times. The V gene is TRBV28, the J gene TRBJ1-1, with 7 positions matching TRBD1. The CDR3 loop spans 15 amino acids. V shed 1 base, J shed 7 bases, and the junction held 9 bases outside the gene matches. Germline CDR1 and CDR2: MDHEN and SYDVKM. Here the CDR3 reads CASSLSVRQGGEAFF. The CDR3 nucleotides read TGTGCCAGCAGTTTATCGGTTCGACAGGGAGGTGAAGCTTTCTTT.

The rearrangement links TRBV7-2 to TRBJ2-7; 7 bases map to TRBD2. Germline V gene sequence: CDR1 SGHTA, CDR2 FQGNSA. This CDR3 has 12 residues. V was pared by 5 bases and J by 7 bases, with 5 bases of the junction left unmatched. In DNA form, the CDR3 reads TGTGCCAGCAGCCGCTTGGGGGGGGAGCAGTACTTC. This gives the protein CASSRLGGEQYF.

The rearrangement links TRBV5-4 to TRBJ1-2, with D possibly matching TRBD1 (6 bases). V gave up 4 bases and J gave up 8 bases, with 15 bases separating them. The germline CDR1 and CDR2 sequences are SGHNT and YYREEE (reference sequence). This CDR3 comprises 13 residues. The CDR3 here is CASSGDRLGGYTF. CDR3 nucleotides: TGTGCCAGCAGCGGAGACAGGTTAGGGGGCTACACCTTC.

This clone is a singleton in its sample. For the CDR3, the DNA is TGTGCCAGCAGTTCCGGAGTTATGAACACTGAAGCTTTCTTT. Translating it yields CASSSGVMNTEAFF. The J gene is TRBJ1-1, the V gene TRBV27; D gene uncertain. The V and J ends lost 4 bases and 0 bases respectively, with 9 bases between them. This CDR3 is 14 amino acids long. The germline gives CDR1 MNHEY, CDR2 SMNVEV (reference sequence).